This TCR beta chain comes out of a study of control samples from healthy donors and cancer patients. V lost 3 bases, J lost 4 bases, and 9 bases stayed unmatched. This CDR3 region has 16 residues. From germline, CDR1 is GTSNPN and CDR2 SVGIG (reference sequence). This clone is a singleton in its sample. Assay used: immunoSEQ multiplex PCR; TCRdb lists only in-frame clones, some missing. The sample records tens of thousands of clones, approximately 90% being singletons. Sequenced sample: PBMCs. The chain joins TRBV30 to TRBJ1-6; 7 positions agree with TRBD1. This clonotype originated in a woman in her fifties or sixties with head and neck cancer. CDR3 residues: CAWRDRQGLYNSPLHF. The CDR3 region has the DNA TGTGCCTGGAGAGACCGACAGGGACTATATAATTCACCCCTCCACTTT.